Sequencing of this TCR beta chain was carried out in a study of shared T cell receptors in the human thymus. V shed 8 bases and J 5 bases; nucleotides not matched to a gene: 6. This CDR3 spans 13 amino acids. The germline CDR1 and CDR2 sequences are MNHNS and SASEGT. The table came from immunoSEQ multiplex PCR; TCRdb's copy has only in-frame clones and leaves some out. The sample yields about 730,000 clones, approximately 85% seen once. These same data were also listed under a study on human thymus T cells.

The J gene is TRBJ2-3, the V gene TRBV6-1; 8 bases align to TRBD2. Sequenced material: thymocytes. This receptor was obtained from a girl less than two years old with a congenital heart defect. CDR3 sequence reads: CASDTGGRDTQYF. In DNA, the CDR3 is TGTGCCAGCGATACGGGGGGGAGAGATACGCAGTATTTT.